The clone carrying this TCR beta chain was seen a single time. Clones were read by immunoSEQ multiplex PCR, and TCRdb kept only the in-frame ones, dropping some. This sample has around 19,000 clones, with 75% to 90% found just once. The trim removed 0 bases at V and 5 bases at J, leaving 6 bases unmatched. CDR3 length: 14 residues. CDR1 is GTSNPN and CDR2 is SVGIG in the germline V gene (reference sequence). This sample was included in a study of T cell changes during pregnancy in multiple sclerosis. This chain links TRBV30 with TRBJ2-7; 8 bases map to TRBD1. The TCR sequence derives from a female donor in good health, enrolled as a control in a pregnancy study. Material: CD8+ T cells from peripheral blood mononuclear cells, obtained after pregnancy. CDR3 protein: CAWSVLQGVDEQYF. The CDR3 DNA is TGTGCCTGGAGTGTATTACAGGGGGTTGACGAGCAGTACTTC.